Listed below are T cell receptor beta chains from one sample, sequenced in a study of cytomegalovirus exposure and HLA in healthy donors. Measured with immunoSEQ multiplex PCR; TCRdb has only the in-frame clones, and not every one. Reported are fewer than 150,000 clones; the ten largest clones contain 2%. Sequences were obtained from PBMCs. These receptors came from a woman aged 55-70 years in good health and CMV-seronegative. CDR3s leave out the opening cysteine and the closing phenylalanine or tryptophan.

12	TRBV5-1	ASTPLGGTGELF
11	TRBV10-2	ATALSGPYEQY
10	TRBV2	ASTGQKVEQY
14	TRBV2	ASTLDWGTHTTEAF
12	TRBV10-3	AITPTGGKGEAF
12	TRBV28	ASSLQAWQETQY
14	TRBV10-3	AITEFLGQDGTEAF
11	TRBV7-6	ASSLFGGAEQF
12	TRBV5-1	ASSYGFGADTQY
13	TRBV27	ASSLGAGGFYEQY
12	TRBV4-2	ASSQGDERRRQY
12	TRBV11-2	ASSPNPGTRGYT
12	TRBV6-6	ASSYSYALYEQY
13	TRBV4-1	ASSQEGLNTGELF
11	TRBV30	AWSLQGGTEAF
11	TRBV28	ASSYGFGNEQF
11	TRBV29-1	SGRGSPTDTQY
13	TRBV4-1	ASSQTGTGPYGYT
12	TRBV5-1	ASSLYTRDREAF
13	TRBV7-9	ASSLRAAGLDEQY
13	TRBV7-9	ASSPPGGGNTEAF
14	TRBV14	ASSQGDRRRDGELF
11	TRBV11-2	ASSSPGFYEQY
14	TRBV7-8	ASSPGLAGGFYEQY
13	TRBV5-1	ASRSQGLATDTQY
11	TRBV7-9	ASSPAGGTEAF
14	TRBV28	ASSLSGSGRSYEQY
13	TRBV10-2	ASGTSGSLYDEQY